Listed below are T cell receptor beta chains from one sample, sequenced in a study of cytomegalovirus exposure and HLA in healthy donors. Sequenced by immunoSEQ multiplex PCR; TCRdb stores in-frame clones only, minus some. The data contain more than 50,000 clones, approximately 71% of them seen just once; the ten biggest clones take up roughly 35%. Sequencing used PBMCs. The source of these receptors is a man aged 35 to 55 in good health and CMV-seropositive. The CDR3 runs from the conserved cysteine through the conserved F or W. A D gene is named only where the DNA matches it firmly. Some rows have no size entry. The others give once, few or many, or a class for an expanded clone.

CDR3 length: 11; D gene: NA; V gene: TRBV7-2; J gene: TRBJ2-1; clone size: NA; CDR3 protein: CASSQRYEQFF; CDR3 DNA: TGTGCCAGCAGCCAGAGGTATGAGCAGTTCTTC
CDR3 length: 13; D gene: TRBD1; V gene: TRBV6-5; J gene: TRBJ2-7; clone size: NA; CDR3 protein: CASRKQGAGEQYF; CDR3 DNA: TGTGCCAGCAGGAAGCAGGGGGCGGGCGAGCAGTACTTC
CDR3 length: 11; D gene: NA; V gene: TRBV20-1; J gene: TRBJ1-2; clone size: once; CDR3 protein: CSAGLQSGYTF; CDR3 DNA: TGCAGTGCTGGGCTACAATCGGGCTACACCTTC
CDR3 length: 15; D gene: NA; V gene: TRBV7-2; J gene: TRBJ1-1; clone size: once; CDR3 protein: CASSLMEGQNTEAFF; CDR3 DNA: TGTGCCAGCAGCTTAATGGAGGGGCAGAACACTGAAGCTTTCTTT
CDR3 length: 15; D gene: TRBD1; V gene: TRBV19; J gene: TRBJ2-6; clone size: NA; CDR3 protein: CASMGQEEGANVLTF; CDR3 DNA: TGTGCCAGTATGGGACAGGAGGAGGGGGCCAACGTCCTGACTTTC
CDR3 length: 15; D gene: NA; V gene: TRBV7-2; J gene: TRBJ1-1; clone size: NA; CDR3 protein: CASSFNRAMNTEAFF; CDR3 DNA: TGTGCCAGCAGCTTTAACAGGGCCATGAACACTGAAGCTTTCTTT
CDR3 length: 12; D gene: NA; V gene: TRBV7-9; J gene: TRBJ1-1; clone size: NA; CDR3 protein: CASSLRAREVFF; CDR3 DNA: TGTGCCAGCAGTCTCAGGGCAAGAGAAGTTTTCTTT
CDR3 length: 13; D gene: TRBD1; V gene: TRBV30; J gene: TRBJ1-1; clone size: NA; CDR3 protein: CAWFYGTGPEAFF; CDR3 DNA: TGTGCCTGGTTCTATGGGACAGGGCCTGAAGCTTTCTTT
CDR3 length: 14; D gene: NA; V gene: TRBV7-7; J gene: TRBJ2-5; clone size: NA; CDR3 protein: CASSRPDSPLAQYF; CDR3 DNA: TGTGCCAGCAGTAGACCGGACTCCCCTTTGGCCCAGTACTTC
CDR3 length: 14; D gene: NA; V gene: TRBV11-2; J gene: TRBJ1-1; clone size: NA; CDR3 protein: CASSPPTGNTEAFF; CDR3 DNA: TGTGCCAGCAGCCCCCCGACAGGGAACACTGAAGCTTTCTTT
CDR3 length: 12; D gene: NA; V gene: TRBV7-9; J gene: TRBJ1-6; clone size: NA; CDR3 protein: CASIGGNSPLHF; CDR3 DNA: TGTGCCAGCATTGGGGGGAATTCACCCCTCCACTTT
CDR3 length: 14; D gene: NA; V gene: TRBV4-3; J gene: TRBJ2-5; clone size: NA; CDR3 protein: CASSHPDRRETQYF; CDR3 DNA: TGCGCCAGCAGCCATCCCGACAGAAGGGAGACCCAGTACTTC
CDR3 length: 13; D gene: NA; V gene: TRBV19; J gene: TRBJ1-1; clone size: few; CDR3 protein: CASSNQANTEAFF; CDR3 DNA: TGTGCCAGTAGTAACCAGGCGAACACTGAAGCTTTCTTT
CDR3 length: 14; D gene: NA; V gene: TRBV27; J gene: TRBJ1-1; clone size: NA; CDR3 protein: CASSLMGSLAEAFF; CDR3 DNA: TGTGCCAGCAGTTTAATGGGCTCACTCGCTGAAGCTTTCTTT
CDR3 length: 15; D gene: TRBD1; V gene: TRBV18; J gene: TRBJ1-5; clone size: NA; CDR3 protein: CASSADRGDGQPQHF; CDR3 DNA: TGTGCCAGCTCAGCAGACAGGGGGGACGGTCAGCCCCAGCATTTT
CDR3 length: 17; D gene: NA; V gene: TRBV15; J gene: TRBJ1-3; clone size: once; CDR3 protein: CATSRDDGTQYGNTIYF; CDR3 DNA: TGTGCCACCAGCAGAGATGACGGGACACAATATGGAAACACCATATATTTT
CDR3 length: 15; D gene: TRBD2; V gene: TRBV5-1; J gene: TRBJ2-7; clone size: few; CDR3 protein: CASSLSGASSYEQYF; CDR3 DNA: TGCGCCAGCAGCTTAAGCGGGGCGAGCTCCTACGAGCAGTACTTC
CDR3 length: 13; D gene: NA; V gene: TRBV6-4; J gene: TRBJ1-1; clone size: NA; CDR3 protein: CASSQGQNTEAFF; CDR3 DNA: TGTGCCAGCAGTCAGGGGCAGAACACTGAAGCTTTCTTT
CDR3 length: 12; D gene: TRBD1; V gene: TRBV29-1; J gene: TRBJ2-1; clone size: NA; CDR3 protein: CSVSQGADEQFF; CDR3 DNA: TGCAGCGTCTCCCAGGGGGCAGATGAGCAGTTCTTC
CDR3 length: 15; D gene: NA; V gene: TRBV5-1; J gene: TRBJ1-2; clone size: NA; CDR3 protein: CASSDKSGGDNGYTF; CDR3 DNA: TGCGCCAGCAGCGATAAATCGGGGGGCGATAATGGCTACACCTTC
CDR3 length: 16; D gene: NA; V gene: TRBV5-1; J gene: TRBJ2-7; clone size: NA; CDR3 protein: CASSLDSGPEPYEQYF; CDR3 DNA: TGCGCCAGCAGCTTGGATTCAGGTCCAGAGCCCTACGAGCAGTACTTC
CDR3 length: 15; D gene: TRBD1; V gene: TRBV6-5; J gene: TRBJ2-7; clone size: NA; CDR3 protein: CASSPRGTASYEQYF; CDR3 DNA: TGTGCCAGCAGTCCCAGGGGGACAGCGTCCTACGAGCAGTACTTC
CDR3 length: 14; D gene: TRBD1; V gene: TRBV7-3; J gene: TRBJ1-6; clone size: NA; CDR3 protein: CASSYRGPNSPLHF; CDR3 DNA: TGTGCCAGCAGCTACAGGGGCCCAAATTCACCCCTCCACTTT
CDR3 length: 15; D gene: NA; V gene: TRBV7-8; J gene: TRBJ2-7; clone size: NA; CDR3 protein: CASSLGAATFYEQYF; CDR3 DNA: TGTGCCAGCAGCTTAGGGGCAGCTACGTTCTACGAGCAGTACTTC
CDR3 length: 16; D gene: NA; V gene: TRBV4-2; J gene: TRBJ2-3; clone size: NA; CDR3 protein: CASSQVVGGPGDTQYF; CDR3 DNA: TGTGCCAGCAGCCAAGTGGTGGGGGGGCCTGGAGATACGCAGTATTTT
CDR3 length: 15; D gene: TRBD2; V gene: TRBV6-5; J gene: TRBJ2-3; clone size: once; CDR3 protein: CASRPGTRREPTQYF; CDR3 DNA: TGTGCCAGCAGGCCCGGGACTAGACGGGAGCCTACGCAGTATTTT
CDR3 length: 15; D gene: NA; V gene: TRBV4-1; J gene: TRBJ1-6; clone size: NA; CDR3 protein: CASSQASGIRSPLHF; CDR3 DNA: TGCGCCAGCAGCCAAGCTTCCGGGATCAGATCACCCCTCCACTTT
CDR3 length: 14; D gene: TRBD2; V gene: TRBV6-1; J gene: TRBJ2-1; clone size: few; CDR3 protein: CASRGGGGYNEQFF; CDR3 DNA: TGTGCCAGCAGGGGCGGGGGGGGGTACAATGAGCAGTTCTTC
CDR3 length: 13; D gene: NA; V gene: TRBV11-3; J gene: TRBJ1-1; clone size: few; CDR3 protein: CASSRRRDTEAFF; CDR3 DNA: TGTGCCAGCAGCCGACGCCGGGACACTGAAGCTTTCTTT
CDR3 length: 15; D gene: NA; V gene: TRBV5-5; J gene: TRBJ2-6; clone size: NA; CDR3 protein: CASNPWGAGANVLTF; CDR3 DNA: TGTGCCAGCAACCCCTGGGGGGCTGGGGCCAACGTCCTGACTTTC
CDR3 length: 14; D gene: NA; V gene: TRBV19; J gene: TRBJ1-6; clone size: few; CDR3 protein: CASSTDSIRSPLHF; CDR3 DNA: TGTGCCAGTAGTACTGACAGCATCCGATCACCCCTCCACTTT
CDR3 length: 14; D gene: TRBD1; V gene: TRBV5-4; J gene: TRBJ1-2; clone size: NA; CDR3 protein: CASTLRQGDYGYTF; CDR3 DNA: TGTGCCAGCACCCTGAGACAGGGGGACTATGGCTACACCTTC
CDR3 length: 14; D gene: NA; V gene: TRBV9; J gene: TRBJ1-2; clone size: few; CDR3 protein: CASSVGARADGYTF; CDR3 DNA: TGTGCCAGCAGCGTAGGAGCCAGGGCTGACGGCTACACCTTC
CDR3 length: 12; D gene: NA; V gene: TRBV7-3; J gene: TRBJ2-3; clone size: NA; CDR3 protein: CASSLPGETQYF; CDR3 DNA: TGTGCCAGCAGCCTCCCTGGAGAGACGCAGTATTTT
CDR3 length: 15; D gene: TRBD2; V gene: TRBV7-6; J gene: TRBJ2-3; clone size: NA; CDR3 protein: CASSLGRGTTDTQYF; CDR3 DNA: TGTGCCAGCAGCTTGGGGCGGGGGACCACAGATACGCAGTATTTT
CDR3 length: 18; D gene: TRBD1; V gene: TRBV9; J gene: TRBJ1-2; clone size: NA; CDR3 protein: CASSGQGDRGQLTGGYTF; CDR3 DNA: TGTGCCAGCAGCGGACAAGGGGACAGGGGGCAATTAACGGGTGGCTACACCTTC
CDR3 length: 20; D gene: TRBD1; V gene: TRBV9; J gene: TRBJ1-3; clone size: NA; CDR3 protein: CASSGPPGQSLPNSGNTIYF; CDR3 DNA: TGTGCCAGCAGCGGACCCCCGGGACAGAGCCTCCCGAACTCTGGAAACACCATATATTTT
CDR3 length: 16; D gene: TRBD1; V gene: TRBV6-5; J gene: TRBJ1-6; clone size: once; CDR3 protein: CASSYLGQGQNSPLHF; CDR3 DNA: TGTGCCAGCAGTTACTTGGGACAGGGGCAAAATTCACCCCTCCACTTT
CDR3 length: 14; D gene: NA; V gene: TRBV27; J gene: TRBJ1-6; clone size: NA; CDR3 protein: CASSLWLEDSPLHF; CDR3 DNA: TGTGCCAGCAGTTTGTGGCTTGAGGATTCACCCCTCCACTTT
CDR3 length: 16; D gene: TRBD2; V gene: TRBV19; J gene: TRBJ2-2; clone size: NA; CDR3 protein: CASSIGLAGNTGELFF; CDR3 DNA: TGTGCCAGTAGTATAGGACTAGCGGGGAACACCGGGGAGCTGTTTTTT
CDR3 length: 17; D gene: NA; V gene: TRBV5-6; J gene: TRBJ1-6; clone size: NA; CDR3 protein: CASSLDIGGSYNSPLHF; CDR3 DNA: TGTGCCAGCAGCTTGGACATCGGGGGCTCCTATAATTCACCCCTCCACTTT
CDR3 length: 13; D gene: NA; V gene: TRBV6-4; J gene: TRBJ1-1; clone size: NA; CDR3 protein: CASSDGRTYEAFF; CDR3 DNA: TGTGCCAGCAGTGACGGGAGGACCTATGAAGCTTTCTTT
CDR3 length: 14; D gene: TRBD1; V gene: TRBV27; J gene: TRBJ2-7; clone size: NA; CDR3 protein: CASSAVRDSYEQYF; CDR3 DNA: TGTGCCAGCAGTGCCGTCCGGGACAGCTACGAGCAGTACTTC
CDR3 length: 16; D gene: TRBD2; V gene: TRBV27; J gene: TRBJ2-1; clone size: NA; CDR3 protein: CASSLRTRSSYNEQFF; CDR3 DNA: TGTGCCAGCAGTTTACGGACTAGAAGCTCCTACAATGAGCAGTTCTTC
CDR3 length: 13; D gene: NA; V gene: TRBV6-1; J gene: TRBJ2-5; clone size: NA; CDR3 protein: CASGRDREETQYF; CDR3 DNA: TGTGCCAGCGGGCGGGACAGAGAAGAGACCCAGTACTTC
CDR3 length: 13; D gene: TRBD1; V gene: TRBV2; J gene: TRBJ1-6; clone size: once; CDR3 protein: CASSRTGNSPLHF; CDR3 DNA: TGTGCCAGCAGTCGGACAGGGAATTCACCCCTCCACTTT